Listed below are T cell receptor beta chains from one sample, sequenced in a study of blood T cell repertoires in COVID-19. TCRdb keeps only in-frame clones here, not all; method: immunoSEQ multiplex PCR. This sample has approximately 50,000 clones, with 80% to 90% found just once. Sequencing was done on a sample of peripheral blood. The source is a human donor in a cohort sampled during active COVID-19. Both conserved end residues are part of each CDR3. The order of the fields is CDR3 protein, CDR3 DNA, clone size, J gene, D gene, V gene. The D gene is left open where the match is weak. Size tells how often a clone was seen (once, few, many) or the class of an expanded clone, and some rows leave it out.

CASSYSMSSGDNEQFF	TGTGCCAGCAGTTACTCGATGTCTAGCGGAGACAATGAGCAGTTCTTC	NA	TRBJ2-1	TRBD2	TRBV6-5
CASSWRDSSSYTF	TGTGCCAGCAGCTGGAGGGACTCCTCATCCTACACCTTC	once	TRBJ1-2	NA	TRBV7-2
CASSPWTGGNTEAFF	TGTGCCAGTAGTCCATGGACAGGGGGGAACACTGAAGCTTTCTTT	few	TRBJ1-1	TRBD1	TRBV19
CAINPSGRADETQYF	TGTGCCATCAATCCTAGCGGGAGGGCCGATGAGACCCAGTACTTC	NA	TRBJ2-5	TRBD2	TRBV10-3
CASSEGLAGEGGEQFF	TGTGCCAGTAGTGAAGGACTAGCGGGAGAGGGCGGTGAGCAGTTCTTC	NA	TRBJ2-1	TRBD2	TRBV19
CASTRPGQREAFF	TGTGCCAGCACGAGACCGGGACAGAGAGAAGCTTTCTTT	NA	TRBJ1-1	TRBD1	TRBV6-5
CASRFGLAVYNEQFF	TGTGCAAGTCGCTTTGGCCTAGCGGTTTACAATGAGCAGTTCTTC	NA	TRBJ2-1	NA	TRBV12-2
CAWSGTSPDTQYF	TGTGCCTGGAGTGGAACTTCCCCAGATACGCAGTATTTT	NA	TRBJ2-3	NA	TRBV30
CASSLPGEEKLFF	TGCGCCAGCAGCTTGCCGGGGGAAGAAAAACTGTTTTTT	NA	TRBJ1-4	NA	TRBV5-1
CASSGGGTDTQYF	TGTGCCAGCAGCGGGGGGGGCACAGATACGCAGTATTTT	NA	TRBJ2-3	TRBD2	TRBV28
CASTTRDNNEQFF	TGTGCCAGTACTACGCGGGATAACAATGAGCAGTTCTTC	NA	TRBJ2-1	NA	TRBV19
CASFYSGLSYEQYF	TGTGCCAGCTTCTATAGCGGACTCTCCTACGAGCAGTACTTC	once	TRBJ2-7	NA	TRBV6-5
CASSQQTGSYEQYF	TGTGCCAGCAGCCAGCAGACAGGTTCCTACGAGCAGTACTTC	NA	TRBJ2-7	NA	TRBV4-2
CASSLEGGSSYEQYF	TGCGCCAGCAGCTTGGAAGGGGGTAGCTCCTACGAGCAGTACTTC	once	TRBJ2-7	NA	TRBV5-1
CASSPTVQAGGKQGDTQYF	TGTGCCAGCAGCCCGACCGTCCAAGCGGGAGGGAAGCAGGGAGATACGCAGTATTTT	once	TRBJ2-3	TRBD2	TRBV4-2
CASSFGGGDSGNTIYF	TGTGCCAGCAGCTTCGGGGGGGGAGACTCTGGAAACACCATATATTTT	NA	TRBJ1-3	NA	TRBV11-3
CASSEEIYEQYF	TGTGCCAGCAGCGAGGAAATCTACGAGCAGTACTTC	NA	TRBJ2-7	NA	TRBV2